This passage covers 25 T cell receptor beta chains from one sample sequenced in a study of T cells after yellow fever vaccination. TCRdb reanalysed the 5' RACE reads using MiXCR and keeps one entry per CDR3 protein. Here the sample spans about 75,000 distinct CDR3 sequences, approximately 7.3% being singletons. The sequences come from CD8+ T cells sorted from PBMCs, collected 9 to 11 days after the first yellow fever vaccination. The receptors stem from a man aged 18 to 29 who received the YFV17D yellow fever vaccine.

This clonotype was found many times. The chain carries TRBV7-9 and TRBJ1-5, with TRBD1 matching over 7 bases. Per the germline V gene, CDR1 is SEHNR and CDR2 is FQNEAQ (reference sequence). This CDR3 contains 16 residues. After removal of 2 bases from V and 0 bases from J, the junction contained 4 bases not matched to a gene. For the CDR3, the DNA is TGTGCCAGCAGCTTAACAGGGACAGATAGCAATCAGCCCCAGCATTTT. Translated, it gives CASSLTGTDSNQPQHF.

This clonotype was seen at least ten times. The chain is built from TRBV20-1 and TRBJ1-2; D ambiguous. The length of the CDR3 is 11 residues. The V gene lost 4 bases and the J gene lost 6 bases, with 9 bases spanning the gap. Germline V gene data show CDR1 as DFQATT and CDR2 as SNEGSKA (reference sequence). In DNA, the CDR3 is TGCAGTGCTACATTTAGGGATGGCTACACCTTC. It codes for CSATFRDGYTF.

The CDR3 here is CARTDRGAQETQYF. In DNA, the CDR3 is TGTGCCAGAACAGACAGGGGCGCACAAGAGACCCAGTACTTC. The rearrangement joins TRBV6-5 to TRBJ2-5; 8 positions agree with TRBD1. The CDR3 is made up of 14 amino acids. Trimming took 9 bases from V and 2 from J; bases not matched to a gene: 8. Germline CDR1 MNHEY, CDR2 SVGAGI.

This clonotype showed up many times. The chain recombines TRBV2 with TRBJ2-1, with 8 bases aligning to TRBD1. Trimming took 6 bases from V and 2 from J; bases not matched to a gene: 6. In germline, CDR1 is SNHLY, CDR2 FYNNEI. This CDR3 spans 15 amino acids. CDR3 protein: CASRPGQGTYNEQFF. Written as DNA, the CDR3 is TGTGCCAGCAGGCCCGGACAGGGCACCTACAATGAGCAGTTCTTC.

V gene TRBV5-3 combines with J gene TRBJ1-1, with D perhaps matching TRBD1 (5 bases). TRBV5-3 qualifies as an ORF whose function is uncertain. The CDR3 consists of 12 residues. Trimming pared 4 bases from V and 7 bases from J, leaving 11 bases between. The CDR3: CARSMTESEAFF. As DNA, the CDR3 is TGTGCCAGAAGCATGACAGAAAGTGAAGCTTTCTTT.

The sample holds a few counts of this clonotype. The rearrangement joins TRBV5-6 to TRBJ2-2; D ambiguous. The CDR3 extends over 15 amino acids. V was pared by 0 bases and J by 8 bases, with 14 bases between. CDR1 is SGHDT and CDR2 is YYEEEE in the germline V gene. The CDR3: CASSLALVGQGELFF. Here the CDR3 DNA reads TGTGCCAGCAGCTTGGCTTTGGTTGGGCAAGGGGAGCTGTTTTTT.

There are many counts of this clonotype. This chain connects TRBV12-3 or TRBV12-4 to TRBJ2-7; D gene unclear. Trimming took off 3 bases at V and 0 bases at J, with 12 bases between the two ends. The CDR3 runs to 15 residues. The CDR3 DNA is TGTGCCAGCAGTTTCGGTGTCAGAAGCTCCTACGAGCAGTACTTC. Translated, it gives CASSFGVRSSYEQYF.

This clonotype showed up many times. The chain uses TRBV15 and TRBJ2-5; D is possibly TRBD2 (5 bases). Deletions cut 5 bases from V and 5 bases from J, with 12 bases between. This CDR3 is built from 13 residues. The germline gives CDR1 LNHNV, CDR2 YYDKDF (reference sequence). The CDR3 here is CATSGSVRETQYF. The CDR3 region has the DNA TGTGCCACCAGCGGTAGCGTGAGGGAGACCCAGTACTTC.

This clonotype was seen repeatedly, ten times or more. The genes are TRBV20-1 and TRBJ2-3; maybe TRBD2 (5 bases). CDR1 is DFQATT, CDR2 SNEGSKA, per germline (reference sequence). V lost 5 bases, J lost 3 bases, and 15 bases lay in between. The CDR3 contains 14 residues. The CDR3 DNA follows: TGCAGTGCTGAGACGGCGGGTGGGACAGATACGCAGTATTTT. This codes for CSAETAGGTDTQYF.

This chain uses TRBV19 with TRBJ2-1; 8 bases are a match to TRBD2. The junction had 7 bases not matched to a gene; V was cut back by 2 bases and J by 7 bases. The CDR3 length is 15 residues. Germline V CDR1 and CDR2: LNHDA, SQIVND (reference sequence). DNA for the CDR3: TGTGCCAGTAGTATACGCGGGGGGCCTTTAAATGAGCAGTTCTTC. Protein sequence: CASSIRGGPLNEQFF.

The CDR3, as DNA: TGTGCCACCAGTGATTCCAGCCAGGGGGTATCCGGGGAGCTGTTTTTT. Translation: CATSDSSQGVSGELFF. The chain uses TRBV24-1 and TRBJ2-2; 7 bases line up with TRBD1. This CDR3 has 16 amino acids. V trimming: 2 bases; J trimming: 6 bases; junction bases outside the gene matches: 8. Germline assignment: CDR1 KGHDR and CDR2 SFDVKD.

This chain joins TRBV3-1 and TRBJ2-1, with 9 bases aligning to TRBD1. V gave up 4 bases and J gave up 13 bases; unmatched junction bases: 8. CDR3 length equals 13 residues. Germline V CDR1 and CDR2: LGHDT, YNNKEL (reference sequence). The CDR3 bases are TGTGCCAGCAGCCTAACCACAGGGGGCACACAGTTCTTC. Its translation: CASSLTTGGTQFF.

The sample holds a few counts of this clonotype. This chain joins TRBV6-5 and TRBJ2-1, with unresolved D. This CDR3 has 13 amino acids. V was clipped by 7 bases and J by 5 bases, with 12 bases between them. Germline CDR1 MNHEY, CDR2 SVGAGI. As DNA, the CDR3 is TGTGCCAGCATAAGATACCCAAACAATGAGCAGTTCTTC. As protein: CASIRYPNNEQFF.

There are many counts of this clonotype. The chain links TRBV6-2 or TRBV6-3 to TRBJ2-7, with D hard to call. In germline, CDR1 is MNHEY, CDR2 SVGEGT. V lost 0 bases and J 4 bases, leaving 4 bases between the germline ends. The CDR3 spans 12 residues. The CDR3 nucleotides are TGTGCCAGCAGTTACTCGGAGTACGAGCAGTACGTC. This gives the protein CASSYSEYEQYV.

The sample holds many counts of this clonotype. The CDR3 loop reads CASSRGGIVDTIYF. As DNA, the CDR3 is TGTGCCAGCAGCAGAGGGGGGATCGTAGACACCATATATTTT. The chain employs TRBV7-9 and TRBJ1-3; possibly TRBD1 for D (6 bases). V was pared by 5 bases and J by 8 bases, with 16 bases between. The CDR3 is 14 amino acids. Looked up from germline, CDR1 is SEHNR and CDR2 is FQNEAQ (reference sequence). Full variable domain (outside the CDR3, taken from reference TRBV7-9 and TRBJ1-3): DTGVSQNPRHKITKRGQNVTFRCDPISEHNRLYWYRQTLGQGPEFLTYFQNEAQLEKSRLLSDRFSAERPKGSFSTLEIQRTEQGDSAMYLCASSRGGIVDTIYFGEGSWLTVV.

This clonotype was counted at least ten times. This chain uses TRBV6-1 with TRBJ1-2, with 9 bases identical to TRBD1. CDR1 and CDR2 (germline): MNHNS, SASEGT. The J segment lost 8 bases and the V segment lost 10 bases, leaving 14 bases of the junction unmatched. CDR3 size: 14 residues. The CDR3 sequence: CATAGQGGPKGYTF. The CDR3 DNA reads as TGTGCCACCGCGGGACAGGGCGGCCCTAAGGGCTACACCTTC.

The V call is TRBV19, the J call TRBJ2-2, with a possible D match to TRBD1 (6 bases). The CDR3 is 15 residues long. V shed 2 bases and J shed 6 bases, with 13 bases lying between them. The V gene's germline CDR1 is LNHDA and CDR2 SQIVND (reference sequence). DNA of the CDR3: TGTGCCAGTAGTATACAGGGGCTGATGCCCGGGGAGCTGTTTTTT. This sequence encodes CASSIQGLMPGELFF.

The chain joins TRBV19 to TRBJ1-1, with D maybe TRBD1 (5 bases). V shed 6 bases and J shed 4 bases, with 12 bases lying between them. The CDR3 spans 13 residues. Looked up from germline, CDR1 is LNHDA and CDR2 is SQIVND (reference sequence). The CDR3 loop reads CASRLGPGTEAFF. Here the CDR3 DNA reads TGTGCCAGTAGGCTGGGACCGGGCACTGAAGCTTTCTTT.

This clonotype was counted between two and nine times. The J gene is TRBJ2-7, the V gene TRBV20-1, with 9 bases aligning to TRBD2. CDR3 size: 13 residues. V was clipped by 1 base and J by 3 bases; unmatched bases: 1. Per the germline V gene, CDR1 is DFQATT and CDR2 is SNEGSKA (reference sequence). Written as DNA, the CDR3 is TGCAGTGCTAGAGGGACTAGCGACTACGAGCAGTACTTC. Its translation is CSARGTSDYEQYF.

A few counts support this clonotype. The chain links TRBV10-3 to TRBJ1-5; D call uncertain. Trimming took 1 base from V and 5 from J, leaving 12 bases between them. Germline CDR1 reads ENHRY; CDR2 reads SYGVKD. The length of the CDR3 is 15 residues. CDR3 sequence reads: CAISEFGRPDQPQHF. The CDR3 DNA follows: TGTGCCATCAGTGAGTTCGGGCGACCGGATCAGCCCCAGCATTTT.

The chain employs TRBV24-1 and TRBJ2-2, with D unresolved. V lost 5 bases, J lost 5 bases, and 8 bases lay in between. CDR3 length: 13 residues. Germline loops: CDR1 KGHDR, CDR2 SFDVKD. The CDR3 spells CATSGYGTGELFF. The DNA for the CDR3 is TGTGCCACCAGTGGATATGGAACCGGGGAGCTGTTTTTT.

This clonotype was counted ten times or more. The chain couples TRBV6-1 to TRBJ2-1; tentatively, D is TRBD1 or TRBD2 (5 bases each). The CDR3 contains 17 residues. Germline CDR1 and CDR2: MNHNS and SASEGT. V was pared by 6 bases and J by 0 bases, with 18 bases between. For the CDR3, the DNA is TGTGCCAGCAGGCGCACTAGTAGGGGAGCCTCCTACAATGAGCAGTTCTTC. This translates into CASRRTSRGASYNEQFF.

In its sample, this clonotype was seen a few times. J is TRBJ2-1 and V is TRBV19; D uncertain. Germline V gene data show CDR1 as LNHDA and CDR2 as SQIVND (reference sequence). Trimming removed 5 bases at V and 6 bases at J, with 11 bases between. The CDR3 runs 13 residues. DNA of the CDR3: TGTGCCAGTAGTGATGTAGGGTCCAATGAGCAGTTCTTC. Protein sequence: CASSDVGSNEQFF.

There are many counts of this clonotype. The V call is TRBV5-1, the J call TRBJ1-1; D call uncertain. Trimming removed 1 base from V and 5 bases from J, with 6 bases in between. Germline-derived CDR1 and CDR2 are SGHRS and YFSETQ. The CDR3 has 12 residues. The CDR3 here is CASSLQGTEAFF. The CDR3 nucleotides read TGCGCCAGCAGCTTGCAAGGGACTGAAGCTTTCTTT. The variable domain in full, with the rest retrieved from reference TRBV5-1 and TRBJ1-1, is KAGVTQTPRYLIKTRGQQVTLSCSPISGHRSVSWYQQTPGQGLQFLFEYFSETQRNKGNFPGRFSGRQFSNSRSEMNVSTLELGDSALYLCASSLQGTEAFFGQGTRLTVV.

Written as DNA, the CDR3 is TGTGCCAACAGCATTAAGACACCCTACGAGCAGTACTTC. This translates into CANSIKTPYEQYF. This sequence joins TRBV12-3 or TRBV12-4 and TRBJ2-7, with D unresolved. The V end lost 10 bases, the J end lost 2 bases, and 15 bases lay between the germline ends. The CDR3 is made up of 13 amino acids.